This T cell receptor (beta chain) was documented in a study of blood T cells in healthy people across ages (dated by TCRdb to the mid-2010s). For the wider study: In model experiments, template switching captured roughly one uniquely barcoded TCR beta cDNA molecule for every two T cells. Using deep sequencing normalized with unique cDNA molecular identifiers, the study measured how TCR beta repertoire diversity changes with age. The donors were split into four age groups: young (average 16 years), middle-aged (more than 35), aged (around 67) and long-lived (over 75). To avoid experimental bias, donors of different ages were distributed randomly across sequencing lanes. Using the same blood draw, the study looked at two additional independent replicas of 1 million unique cDNA reads for two donors, one aged 18 to 30 and the other aged 80 or older.

The receptor library was made with 5' RACE. The instrument given in TCRdb is Illumina HiSeq 2500. The second PCR ran for about 7 to 11 cycles and used a J-beta primer mix along with a sample-barcoded 5' primer. A unique molecular identifier was introduced onto each TCR beta cDNA molecule by a template-switch 5' adaptor carrying 12 random nucleotides. Each sample yielded at least 2.5 million CDR3-containing paired-end reads. First-strand cDNA was synthesized from all RNA with the Mint cDNA synthesis kit, primed by a TRBC-specific oligonucleotide. Following uracil-DNA glycosylase treatment, a first 18-cycle PCR with universal primers M1SS and BC2_uni_R was performed on all cDNA. In the source study's methods: For normalization, 1 million high-quality reads, each with a distinct molecular identifier, were randomly selected from each sample. Reads sharing molecular identifiers were discarded rather than binned into consensus sequences. CDR3 identification, clonotype clustering and error correction used MiTCR with a Q25 quality threshold and the strictest error-elimination algorithm. A nonparametric unseen species model using Euler transformation provided a lower-bound estimate of total TCR beta diversity. TCRdb reprocessed the public reads (quality trimming at Q25 with fastp, clone calling with MiXCR) and kept in-frame beta chains. Rows are unified per CDR3 protein, each entry keeping the most common DNA and genes. For this entry, the V and J calls and clone size follow TCRdb and not the study's own pipeline. For this sample the table gives around 1.7 million distinct CDR3 sequences, of which under 30% were detected only once. Together, the top ten hold around 7.7% of the sample.

This clonotype was detected once. What antigen it recognizes has not been identified. The record has no base qualities; no much larger clone is one base away. One read alone lends weak support. V has 5 bases trimmed and J has 4 bases trimmed; junction bases matching no gene number 14. CDR1 is given as MGHRA and CDR2 as YSYEKL, both from the germline V gene. The CDR3 contains 16 residues, cysteine and phenylalanine counted. CDR3 DNA only is kept here, 48 bases in frame from base 1. What the work shows at the level of the full study, not this receptor alone: Conclusive comparison of naive and antigen-experienced compartments was prevented by the profiling of bulk unsorted PBMCs. Observed TCR beta diversity per million T cells fell roughly linearly with age, and a significant reduction was already apparent by age about 36. Estimates of total diversity from one million sequenced T cells were regarded as lower bounds and underestimates. The CMV infection status of donors was not known, potentially confounding age-related changes in expanded clonotypes. The percentage of naive T cells measured by flow cytometry correlated strongly with observed TCR beta diversity. Compared with the aged group, more naive CD4+ T cells, fewer expanded clones and increased TCR diversity were shown by the long-lived group, suggesting age selection.

Donors were approximately 42 systemically healthy Caucasian individuals from Russia aged 6 to 90 years. Approximately 9.3 milliliters of peripheral blood were drawn from each donor into EDTA-treated Vacutainer tubes. PBMCs were isolated by Ficoll-Paque density-gradient centrifugation, with at least 6.5 million obtained per sample. Trizol reagent was used to extract total RNA from PBMCs, with at least 6 micrograms per sample. Naive CD45RAhigh/CD27high T cell percentages were measured by flow cytometry on a PBMC aliquot from every donor. The V gene is TRBV4-1 and the J gene is TRBJ2-7; 7 central bases correspond to TRBD1. Sequenced: blood. This sequence was found in a woman in her 30s in good health. In nucleotides, the sequence is TGCGCCAGCAGCACCCACACCCGGGACAGTCGGTACGAGCAGTACTTC. It is translated as CASSTHTRDSRYEQYF.